These 17 T cell receptor beta chains originate from one sample sequenced in a study of Graves' ophthalmopathy and Graves' hyperthyroidism. As the template, RNA transcripts were used to amplify TCR beta CDR3 regions. Amplification began with first-round RT-PCR using HTBI primers, then second-round multiplex PCR was performed. TCRdb used MiXCR to reprocess the multiplex PCR reads, holding one entry per CDR3 protein. The sample contains 680,000 or so distinct CDR3 sequences, over 20% of which appear only once. The sample taken for sequencing was peripheral blood. Receptors originate from a woman aged 18 to 35 with stable Graves' hyperthyroidism. Some clones in this sample may be carry-over from other donors' samples.

The V gene is TRBV10-2, the J gene TRBJ1-1, with TRBD1 matching over 9 bases. CDR1 is WSHSY, CDR2 SAAADI, per germline. The V gene end was trimmed by 5 bases and the J gene end by 0 bases; junction bases not matched to a gene: 4. CDR3 length: 15 amino acids. Here the CDR3 reads CASSSWDRVNTEAFF. The DNA of the CDR3 is TGCGCCAGCAGTTCGTGGGACAGGGTGAACACTGAAGCTTTCTTT.

V gene TRBV10-3 combines with J gene TRBJ2-5; D unresolved. CDR3 length equals 14 residues. V lost 8 bases and J 7 bases, leaving 20 bases between the germline ends. Germline values: CDR1 ENHRY, CDR2 SYGVKD. The CDR3 loop reads CAIGRISTDRTQYF. Written as DNA, the CDR3 is TGTGCCATCGGTCGGATCAGCACTGACCGGACCCAGTACTTC.

This clonotype was detected ten times or more. The chain joins TRBV6-1 to TRBJ1-2; the D is unclear. CDR3 size: 15 residues. Germline V gene lookup returns CDR1 MNHNS and CDR2 SASEGT. V was shortened by 6 bases and J by 4 bases, with 18 bases between the two germline ends. The CDR3 loop is CASRPTSNPGYGYTF. The CDR3 bases are TGTGCCAGCAGGCCTACATCCAACCCGGGCTATGGCTACACCTTC.

The chain couples TRBV5-4 to TRBJ1-2, with 8 bases fitting TRBD1. The CDR3 is 15 residues long. Germline V lookup: CDR1 SGHNT, CDR2 YYREEE (reference sequence). The V segment lost 4 bases and the J segment 4 bases; nucleotides outside the gene matches: 9. The CDR3 DNA reads TGTGCCAGCAGCCCAGGGGGCGTTACGGCCTATGGCTACACCTTC. Translating gives CASSPGGVTAYGYTF.

This clonotype came up many times. CDR3 amino acids: CASSERRGRNYGYTF. The DNA for the CDR3 is TGTGCCAGCAGCGAAAGACGCGGACGTAACTATGGCTACACCTTC. This sequence joins TRBV6-1 and TRBJ1-2, with D hard to call. Per germline, CDR1 MNHNS and CDR2 SASEGT. The CDR3 extends over 15 amino acids. The germline V and J ends were trimmed by 6 bases and 1 base, with 15 bases remaining between them.

This clonotype was counted at least ten times. The J gene is TRBJ1-2, the V gene TRBV20-1; tentative D call: TRBD1 (5 bases). The CDR3 is 11 amino acids. The V and J ends lost 7 bases and 6 bases respectively, with 12 bases between them. Germline CDR1 and CDR2: DFQATT and SNEGSKA (reference sequence). DNA for the CDR3: TGCAGTGTGGGGGGGGTGCATGGCTACACCTTC. It specifies CSVGGVHGYTF.

The chain employs TRBV5-1 and TRBJ1-5; 7 nucleotides align to TRBD1. The J segment lost 2 bases and the V segment lost 4 bases, leaving 9 bases of the junction unmatched. CDR1 is SGHRS, CDR2 YFSETQ, per germline. This CDR3 is built from 16 residues. The CDR3 region has the DNA TGCGCCAGCAGCCCCGGGACAGCCTTAGGCAATCAGCCCCAGCATTTT. This translates into CASSPGTALGNQPQHF.

The table lists this clonotype with many counts. At one end the junction does not follow the germline gene, possibly because of a read error. The chain recombines TRBV6-2 or TRBV6-3 with TRBJ1-1; the D gene is possibly TRBD1 (6 bases). Germline V gene data show CDR1 as MNHEY and CDR2 as SVGEGT. CDR3 length equals 11 residues. CDR3 residues: CASSQTGKAFF. The CDR3 coding sequence is TGCGCCAGCAGCCAAACAGGGAAAGCTTTCTTT.

This clonotype was detected many times. The V and J genes are TRBV6-2 or TRBV6-3 and TRBJ2-4; TRBD1 or TRBD2 may be the D gene (5 bases each). The CDR3 consists of 14 residues. Trimming took off 6 bases at V and 9 bases at J, with 18 bases between the two ends. The germline CDR1 and CDR2 sequences are MNHEY and SVGEGT. Written as DNA, the CDR3 is TGTGCCAGCAGCTCAAGAGGGGTACGGGGCATTCAGTACTTC. Protein sequence: CASSSRGVRGIQYF.

This clonotype was seen at least ten times. The V gene is TRBV13, the J gene TRBJ1-1; D possibly corresponds to TRBD1 (6 bases). With 2 bases removed from V and 0 bases from J, the gap between germline ends came to 13 bases. CDR3 size: 16 residues. The V gene's germline CDR1 is PRHDT and CDR2 FYEKMQ (reference sequence). The CDR3, as DNA: TGTGCCAGCAGCTTATGGGCAGGGGCAATGAACACTGAAGCTTTCTTT. This encodes CASSLWAGAMNTEAFF. The full variable domain, in which reference TRBV13 and TRBJ1-1 provide the parts outside the CDR3, is AAGVIQSPRHLIKEKRETATLKCYPIPRHDTVYWYQQGPGQDPQFLISFYEKMQSDKGSIPDRFSAQQFSDYHSELNMSSLELGDSALYFCASSLWAGAMNTEAFFGQGTRLTVV.

The chain is built from TRBV5-1 and TRBJ1-6; D gene uncertain. Trimming took off 4 bases at V and 7 bases at J, with 21 bases between the two ends. Germline V gene data show CDR1 as SGHRS and CDR2 as YFSETQ. CDR3 length: 17 residues. The CDR3 bases are TGCGCCAGCAGCCCGGAGGTCCAGCCATCGCGGAATTCACCCCTCCACTTT. Translating gives CASSPEVQPSRNSPLHF. Drawing the rest from reference TRBV5-1 and TRBJ1-6, the complete variable domain is KAGVTQTPRYLIKTRGQQVTLSCSPISGHRSVSWYQQTPGQGLQFLFEYFSETQRNKGNFPGRFSGRQFSNSRSEMNVSTLELGDSALYLCASSPEVQPSRNSPLHFGNGTRLTVT.

There are many counts of this clonotype. The chain combines TRBV11-1 with TRBJ2-5, with 9 bases aligning to TRBD1. J gave up 1 base and V 3 bases, and 6 bases lay outside the gene matches. Germline V gene lookup returns CDR1 SGHAT and CDR2 FQDESV (reference sequence). There are 16 residues in the CDR3. The CDR3 spells CASSLGQGGPQETQYF. The CDR3 region has the DNA TGTGCCAGCAGCTTGGGACAGGGAGGTCCCCAAGAGACCCAGTACTTC. Together with reference TRBV11-1 and TRBJ2-5, the CDR3 gives the full variable domain: EAEVAQSPRYKITEKSQAVAFWCDPISGHATLYWYRQILGQGPELLVQFQDESVVDDSQLPKDRFSAERLKGVDSTLKIQPAELGDSAMYLCASSLGQGGPQETQYFGPGTRLLVL.

This chain uses TRBV25-1 with TRBJ2-7; 9 nucleotides align to TRBD1. The CDR3 loop spans 13 amino acids. Germline V lookup: CDR1 MGHDK, CDR2 SYGVNS. With V trimmed by 9 bases and J by 2 bases, 5 bases remained unmatched. The CDR3 reads CASEQGATYEQYF. Here the CDR3 DNA reads TGTGCCAGTGAACAGGGGGCTACCTACGAGCAGTACTTC.

This clonotype has a handful of counts. The chain recombines TRBV20-1 with TRBJ2-5, with D possibly being TRBD1 (6 bases). This CDR3 has 14 amino acids. Trimming pared 0 bases from V and 0 bases from J, leaving 8 bases between. The germline CDR1 and CDR2 sequences are DFQATT and SNEGSKA (reference sequence). Here the CDR3 reads CSARDRGYQETQYF. The CDR3 region has the DNA TGCAGTGCTAGAGACAGGGGTTACCAAGAGACCCAGTACTTC.

The chain employs TRBV27 and TRBJ1-4; D gene ambiguous. V was cut by 3 bases and J by 3 bases, with 8 bases left in between. CDR3 length: 14 amino acids. CDR1 is MNHEY and CDR2 is SMNVEV in the germline V gene (reference sequence). DNA of the CDR3: TGTGCCAGCAGTTTCCGCCAGGCTAATGAAAAACTGTTTTTT. Amino acid sequence: CASSFRQANEKLFF.

This clonotype was detected many times. The J gene is TRBJ1-1, the V gene TRBV11-2, with no clear D. The CDR3 has 14 residues. V lost 0 bases, J lost 3 bases, and 8 bases lay in between. Germline V lookup: CDR1 SGHAT, CDR2 FQNNGV. The CDR3 spells CASSLEFGDTEAFF. As DNA, the CDR3 is TGTGCCAGCAGCTTAGAATTCGGGGACACTGAAGCTTTCTTT.

In its sample, this clonotype was seen many times. This sequence joins TRBV4-1 and TRBJ2-7; D unresolved. The CDR3 runs 15 residues. Germline loops: CDR1 MGHRA, CDR2 YSYEKL. V was pared by 1 base and J by 4 bases, with 14 bases between. In nucleotides, the CDR3 is TGCGCCAGCAGCCAAGTGTCAGGTAGTCGGTACGAGCAGTACTTC. This sequence encodes CASSQVSGSRYEQYF.